This TCR beta chain was obtained from a study of blood T cell repertoires in COVID-19. The ends lost 4 bases at V and 3 bases at J; junction bases unmatched: 14. Looked up from germline, CDR1 is MGHDK and CDR2 is SYGVNS. This CDR3 is 18 amino acids long. The assay was immunoSEQ multiplex PCR, and TCRdb's table has in-frame clones only and misses some. The sample gives approximately 210,000 clones, roughly four fifths of which show up once; 12% is in the top ten. This TCR was recovered from a woman aged 40 to 50 with acute or convalescent COVID-19. Sequenced: peripheral blood. This chain connects TRBV25-1 to TRBJ2-3, with 9 bases fitting TRBD2. As DNA, the CDR3 is TGTGCCAGCAGTGGTCCCAGCGGGGGGTCCAGACAAACAGATACGCAGTATTTT. It encodes CASSGPSGGSRQTDTQYF.